This section outlines one T cell receptor beta chain sequence together with its context. The data derive from a study of blood T cell repertoires in COVID-19. Study summary: Material from acute and convalescent COVID-19 was sourced from the United States, Italy and Spain. Sources were T cells, B-cell-depleted T cells, or PBMCs; the material itself was cDNA or gDNA.

CDR3 size: 15 residues. CDR1 is SEHNR and CDR2 is FQNEAQ in the germline V gene (reference sequence). The trim removed 5 bases at V and 5 bases at J, leaving 8 bases unmatched. Original processing methods: Reference gene primer amplification in the assay estimated nucleated cell counts. Sequencing used immunoSEQ multiplex PCR; TCRdb keeps in-frame clones, though not all of them. V and J calls and clone size are those listed in that table; D and trimming were worked out from the DNA. The table includes over 200,000 clones, more than 75% detected once. This TCR came from a woman aged 45 to 65 with acute or convalescent COVID-19. The rearrangement links TRBV7-9 to TRBJ2-2, with 7 nucleotides matching TRBD2. The sequenced sample was peripheral blood. The CDR3 region is CASSAGRGATGELFF. The DNA of the CDR3 is TGTGCCAGCAGCGCAGGGAGGGGTGCAACCGGGGAGCTGTTTTTT. The whole variable domain, filled in from reference TRBV7-9 and TRBJ2-2, reads DTGVSQNPRHKITKRGQNVTFRCDPISEHNRLYWYRQTLGQGPEFLTYFQNEAQLEKSRLLSDRFSAERPKGSFSTLEIQRTEQGDSAMYLCASSAGRGATGELFFGEGSRLTVL.